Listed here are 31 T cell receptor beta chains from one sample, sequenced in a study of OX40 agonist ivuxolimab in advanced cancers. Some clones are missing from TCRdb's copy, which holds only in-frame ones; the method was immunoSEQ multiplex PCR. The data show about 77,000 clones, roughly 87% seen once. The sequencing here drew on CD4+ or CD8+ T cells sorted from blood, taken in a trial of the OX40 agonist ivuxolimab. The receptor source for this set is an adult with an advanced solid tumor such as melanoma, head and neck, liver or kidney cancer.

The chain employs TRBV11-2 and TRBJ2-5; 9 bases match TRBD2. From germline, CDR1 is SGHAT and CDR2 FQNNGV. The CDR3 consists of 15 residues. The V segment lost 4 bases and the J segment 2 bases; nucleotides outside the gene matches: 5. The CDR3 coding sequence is TGTGCCAGCAGCTCACTAGCGGGCCGACAAGAGACCCAGTACTTC. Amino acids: CASSSLAGRQETQYF.

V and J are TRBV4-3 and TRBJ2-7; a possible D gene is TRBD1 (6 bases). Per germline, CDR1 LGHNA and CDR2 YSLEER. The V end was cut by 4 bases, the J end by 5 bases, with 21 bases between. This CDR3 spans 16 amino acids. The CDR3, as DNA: TGCGCCAGCAGCCGGATCCGAGGTCAGGGGTACAACGAGCAGTACTTC. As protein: CASSRIRGQGYNEQYF.

The CDR3 DNA sequence: TGCGCCAGCAGCCCCCCGAGAGCGGGAGGTACCAACGAGCAGTACTTC. Protein sequence: CASSPPRAGGTNEQYF. The rearrangement uses TRBV4-3 and TRBJ2-7, with 9 bases matching TRBD2. The germline V gene has CDR1 LGHNA and CDR2 YSLEER. J gave up 5 bases and V 4 bases, and 12 bases lay outside the gene matches. The CDR3 extends over 16 amino acids.

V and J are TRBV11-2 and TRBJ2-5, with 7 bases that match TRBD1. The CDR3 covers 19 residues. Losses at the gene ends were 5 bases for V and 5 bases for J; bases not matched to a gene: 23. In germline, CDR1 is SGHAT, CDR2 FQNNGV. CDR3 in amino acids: CASSPSSTSGQPLLETQYF. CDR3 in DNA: TGTGCCAGCAGCCCGTCGTCAACGTCGGGACAGCCGCTTTTGGAGACCCAGTACTTC.

The CDR3 spells CASSTRYLTANEQFF. CDR3 sequence (DNA): TGTGCCAGTAGTACCCGGTATTTGACGGCCAATGAGCAGTTCTTC. The V and J genes are TRBV19 and TRBJ2-1; D is ambiguous. Germline CDR1 is LNHDA and CDR2 is SQIVND (reference sequence). The CDR3 consists of 15 residues. V was pared by 4 bases and J by 6 bases, with 16 bases between.

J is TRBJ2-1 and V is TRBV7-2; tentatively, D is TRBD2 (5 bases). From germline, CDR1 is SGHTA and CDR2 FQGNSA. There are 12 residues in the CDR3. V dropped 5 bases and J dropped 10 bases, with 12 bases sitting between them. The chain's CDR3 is CASSPLAEEQFF. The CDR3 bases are TGTGCCAGCAGCCCCCTAGCTGAGGAGCAGTTCTTC. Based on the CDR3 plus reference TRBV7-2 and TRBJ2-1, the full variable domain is GAGVSQSPSNKVTEKGKDVELRCDPISGHTALYWYRQSLGQGLEFLIYFQGNSAPDKSGLPSDRFSAERTGGSVSTLTIQRTQQEDSAVYLCASSPLAEEQFFGPGTRLTVL.

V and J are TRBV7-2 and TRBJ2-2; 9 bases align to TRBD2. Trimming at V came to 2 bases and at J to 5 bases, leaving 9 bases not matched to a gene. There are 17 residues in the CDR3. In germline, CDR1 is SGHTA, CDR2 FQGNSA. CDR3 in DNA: TGTGCCAGCAGCTTATTAGCGGGGGTTCTCATTACCGGGGAGCTGTTTTTT. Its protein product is CASSLLAGVLITGELFF. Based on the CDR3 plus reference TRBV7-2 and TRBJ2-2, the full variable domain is GAGVSQSPSNKVTEKGKDVELRCDPISGHTALYWYRQSLGQGLEFLIYFQGNSAPDKSGLPSDRFSAERTGGSVSTLTIQRTQQEDSAVYLCASSLLAGVLITGELFFGEGSRLTVL.

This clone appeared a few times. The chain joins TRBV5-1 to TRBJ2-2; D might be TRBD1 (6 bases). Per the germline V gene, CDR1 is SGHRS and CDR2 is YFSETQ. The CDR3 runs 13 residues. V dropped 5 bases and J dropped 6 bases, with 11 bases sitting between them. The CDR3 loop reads CASRHQGPGELFF. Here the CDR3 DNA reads TGCGCCAGCAGGCACCAGGGGCCCGGGGAGCTGTTTTTT.

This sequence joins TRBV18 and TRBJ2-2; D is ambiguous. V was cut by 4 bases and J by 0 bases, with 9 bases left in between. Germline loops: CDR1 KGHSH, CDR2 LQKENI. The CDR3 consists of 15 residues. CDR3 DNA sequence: TGTGCCAGCTCACAGGGTTTCGCGAACACCGGGGAGCTGTTTTTT. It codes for CASSQGFANTGELFF.

CDR3 nucleotides: TGTGCCAGCAGCCAAGATCGGGGGGTGAACTACGAGCAGTACTTC. This translates into CASSQDRGVNYEQYF. The chain is built from TRBV4-2 and TRBJ2-7; 7 nucleotides agree with TRBD2. This CDR3 spans 15 amino acids. The J segment lost 3 bases and the V segment lost 0 bases, leaving 5 bases of the junction unmatched. Germline CDR1 LGHNA, CDR2 YNFKEQ.

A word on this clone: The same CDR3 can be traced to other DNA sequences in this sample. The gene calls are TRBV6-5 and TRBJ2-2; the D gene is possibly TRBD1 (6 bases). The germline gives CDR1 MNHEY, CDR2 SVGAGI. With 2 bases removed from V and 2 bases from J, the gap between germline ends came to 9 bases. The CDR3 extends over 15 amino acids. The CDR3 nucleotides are TGTGCCAGCAGTTACAGGACAGCCAACACCGGGGAGCTGTTTTTT. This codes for CASSYRTANTGELFF.

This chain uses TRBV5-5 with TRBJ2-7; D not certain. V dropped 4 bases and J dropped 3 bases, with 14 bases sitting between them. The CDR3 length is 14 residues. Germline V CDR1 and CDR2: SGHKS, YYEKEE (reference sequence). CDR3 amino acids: CASSPRNLDYEQYF. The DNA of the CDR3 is TGTGCCAGCAGCCCGCGGAACCTCGACTACGAGCAGTACTTC.

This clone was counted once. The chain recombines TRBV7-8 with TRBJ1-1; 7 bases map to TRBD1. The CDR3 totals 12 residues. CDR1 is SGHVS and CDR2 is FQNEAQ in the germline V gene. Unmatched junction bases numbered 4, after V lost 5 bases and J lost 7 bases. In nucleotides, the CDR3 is TGTGCCAGCAGCCCGGGACAGCTTGAAGCTTTCTTT. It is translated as CASSPGQLEAFF. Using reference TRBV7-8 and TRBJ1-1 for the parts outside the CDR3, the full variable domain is GAGVSQSPRYKVAKRGQDVALRCDPISGHVSLFWYQQALGQGPEFLTYFQNEAQLDKSGLPSDRFFAERPEGSVSTLKIQRTQQEDSAVYLCASSPGQLEAFFGQGTRLTVV.

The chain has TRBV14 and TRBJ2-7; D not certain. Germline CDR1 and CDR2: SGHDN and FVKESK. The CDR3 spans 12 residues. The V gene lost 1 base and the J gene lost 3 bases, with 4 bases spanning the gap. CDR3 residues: CASSQASYEQYF. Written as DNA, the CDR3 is TGTGCCAGCAGCCAAGCGAGCTACGAGCAGTACTTC. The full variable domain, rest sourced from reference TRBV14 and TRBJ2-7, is EAGVTQFPSHSVIEKGQTVTLRCDPISGHDNLYWYRRVMGKEIKFLLHFVKESKQDESGMPNNRFLAERTGGTYSTLKVQPAELEDSGVYFCASSQASYEQYFGPGTRLTVT.

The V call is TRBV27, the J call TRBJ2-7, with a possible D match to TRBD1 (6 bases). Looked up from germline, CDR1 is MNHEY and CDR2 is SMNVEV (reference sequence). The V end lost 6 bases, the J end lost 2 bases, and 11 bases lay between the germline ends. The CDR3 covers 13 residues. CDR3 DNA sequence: TGTGCCAGCAGCAACAGGGACCCCTACGAGCAGTACTTC. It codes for CASSNRDPYEQYF.

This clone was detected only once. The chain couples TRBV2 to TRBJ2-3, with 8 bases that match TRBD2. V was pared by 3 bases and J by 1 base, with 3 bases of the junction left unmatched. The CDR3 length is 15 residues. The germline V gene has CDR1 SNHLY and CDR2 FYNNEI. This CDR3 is CASSDSGGGTDTQYF. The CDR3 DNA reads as TGTGCCAGCAGTGATTCGGGGGGGGGCACAGATACGCAGTATTTT.

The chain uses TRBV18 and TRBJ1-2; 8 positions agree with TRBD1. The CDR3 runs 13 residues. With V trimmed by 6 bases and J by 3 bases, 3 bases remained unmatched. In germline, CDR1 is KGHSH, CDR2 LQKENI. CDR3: CASSTGGDYGYTF. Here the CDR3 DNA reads TGTGCCAGCTCCACAGGGGGTGACTATGGCTACACCTTC.

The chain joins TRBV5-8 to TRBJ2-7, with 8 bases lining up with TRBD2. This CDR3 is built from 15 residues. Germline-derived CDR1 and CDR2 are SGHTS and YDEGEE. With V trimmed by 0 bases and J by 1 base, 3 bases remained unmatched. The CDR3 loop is CASSLGVAGSYEQYF. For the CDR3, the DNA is TGTGCCAGCAGCTTGGGGGTAGCGGGATCCTACGAGCAGTACTTC. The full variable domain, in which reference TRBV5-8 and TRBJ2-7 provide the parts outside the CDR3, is EAGVTQSPTHLIKTRGQQATLRCSPISGHTSVYWYQQALGLGLQFLLWYDEGEERNRGNFPPRFSGRQFPNYSSELNVNALELEDSALYLCASSLGVAGSYEQYFGPGTRLTVT.

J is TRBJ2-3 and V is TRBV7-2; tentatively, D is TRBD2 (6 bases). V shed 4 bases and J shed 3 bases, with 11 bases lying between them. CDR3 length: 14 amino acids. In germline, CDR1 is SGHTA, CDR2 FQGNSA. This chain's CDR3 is CASSSGLPTDTQYF. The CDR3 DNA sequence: TGTGCCAGCAGCTCCGGACTACCTACAGATACGCAGTATTTT.

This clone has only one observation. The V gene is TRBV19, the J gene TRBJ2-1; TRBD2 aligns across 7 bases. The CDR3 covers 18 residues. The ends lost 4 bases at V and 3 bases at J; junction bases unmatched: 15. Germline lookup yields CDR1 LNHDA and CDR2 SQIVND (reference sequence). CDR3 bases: TGTGCCAGTAGTAATTTTATCGTAACGGGGGGATTCTACAATGAGCAGTTCTTC. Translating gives CASSNFIVTGGFYNEQFF.

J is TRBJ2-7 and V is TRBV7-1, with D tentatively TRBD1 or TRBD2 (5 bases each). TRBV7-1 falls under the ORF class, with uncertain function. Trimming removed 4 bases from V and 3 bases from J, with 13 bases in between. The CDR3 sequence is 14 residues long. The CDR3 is CASSFRDGSYEQYF. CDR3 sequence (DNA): TGTGCCAGCAGCTTCCGGGACGGAAGCTACGAGCAGTACTTC.

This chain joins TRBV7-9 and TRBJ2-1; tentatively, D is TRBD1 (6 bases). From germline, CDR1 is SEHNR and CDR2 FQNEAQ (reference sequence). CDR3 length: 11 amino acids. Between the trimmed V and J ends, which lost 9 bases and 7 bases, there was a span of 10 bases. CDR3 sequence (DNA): TGTGCCAGTCAAAGGGGGAATGAGCAGTTCTTC. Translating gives CASQRGNEQFF.

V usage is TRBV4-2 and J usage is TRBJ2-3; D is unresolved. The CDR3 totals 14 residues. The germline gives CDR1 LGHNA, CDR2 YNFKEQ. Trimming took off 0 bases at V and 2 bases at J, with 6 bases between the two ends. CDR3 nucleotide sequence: TGTGCCAGCAGCCAAGATAGCCCCACAGATACGCAGTATTTT. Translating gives CASSQDSPTDTQYF.

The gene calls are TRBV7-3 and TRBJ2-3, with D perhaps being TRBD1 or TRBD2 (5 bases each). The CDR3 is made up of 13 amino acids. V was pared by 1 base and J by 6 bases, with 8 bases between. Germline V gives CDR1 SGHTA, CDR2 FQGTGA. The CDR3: CASSLNEGDTQYF. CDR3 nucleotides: TGTGCCAGCAGCTTAAATGAGGGGGATACGCAGTATTTT.

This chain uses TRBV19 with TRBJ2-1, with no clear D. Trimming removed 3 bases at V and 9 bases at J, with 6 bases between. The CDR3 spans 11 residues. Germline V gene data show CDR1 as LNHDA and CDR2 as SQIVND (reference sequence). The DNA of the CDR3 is TGTGCCAGTAGTATTGCGGTTGAGCAGTTCTTC. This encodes CASSIAVEQFF.

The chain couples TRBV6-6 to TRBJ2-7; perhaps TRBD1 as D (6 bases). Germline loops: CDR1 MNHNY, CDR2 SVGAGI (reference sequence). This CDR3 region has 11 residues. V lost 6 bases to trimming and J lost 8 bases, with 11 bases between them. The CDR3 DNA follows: TGTGCCAGCAGCCTCAGGGGCAAGCAGTACTTC. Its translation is CASSLRGKQYF.

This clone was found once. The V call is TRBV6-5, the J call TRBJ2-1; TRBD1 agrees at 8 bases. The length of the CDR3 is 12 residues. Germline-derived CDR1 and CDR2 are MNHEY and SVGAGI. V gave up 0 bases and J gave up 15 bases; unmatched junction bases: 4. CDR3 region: CASSYSGQEPFF. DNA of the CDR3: TGTGCCAGCAGTTACTCGGGACAGGAACCGTTCTTC.

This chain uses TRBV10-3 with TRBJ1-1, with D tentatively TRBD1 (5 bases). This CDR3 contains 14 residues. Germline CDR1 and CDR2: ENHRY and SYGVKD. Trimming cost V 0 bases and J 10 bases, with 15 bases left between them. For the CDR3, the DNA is TGTGCCATCAGTGAGTCCCCCTGGCAGGGTGGAGCTTTCTTT. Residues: CAISESPWQGGAFF.

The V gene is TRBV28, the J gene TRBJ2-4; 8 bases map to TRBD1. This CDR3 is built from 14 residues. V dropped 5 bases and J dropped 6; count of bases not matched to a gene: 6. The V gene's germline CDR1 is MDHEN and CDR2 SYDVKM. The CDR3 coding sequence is TGTGCCAGCAGTGTAGGGACAGGTTTAAACATTCAGTACTTC. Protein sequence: CASSVGTGLNIQYF.

The CDR3 DNA is TGTGCCAGCAGTTCCTACCCCGGGGGGCGGGAGACCCAGTACTTC. Encoded protein: CASSSYPGGRETQYF. This chain links TRBV28 with TRBJ2-5, with D possibly matching TRBD2 (7 bases). Trimming took 4 bases from V and 5 from J, leaving 17 bases between them. The CDR3 loop spans 15 amino acids. Germline CDR1 reads MDHEN; CDR2 reads SYDVKM.

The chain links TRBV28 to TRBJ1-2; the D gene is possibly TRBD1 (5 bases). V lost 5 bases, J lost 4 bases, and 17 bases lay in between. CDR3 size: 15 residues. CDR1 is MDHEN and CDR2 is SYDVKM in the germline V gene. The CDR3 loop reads CASSLPGGIPYGYTF. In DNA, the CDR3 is TGTGCCAGCAGTCTCCCGGGGGGGATCCCCTATGGCTACACCTTC.